Described below is a single T cell receptor beta chain sequence and its context. The data stem from a study of chemoradiotherapy in HPV16-positive cancers. The CDR3 consists of 13 residues. Germline assignment: CDR1 SQVTM and CDR2 ANQGSEA. The V gene end was trimmed by 5 bases and the J gene end by 9 bases; junction bases not matched to a gene: 9. TCRdb keeps only in-frame clones here, not all; method: immunoSEQ multiplex PCR. Here the sample spans roughly 5,300 clones, 55% to 75% being singletons. This sample comprised tumor tissue, obtained from a patient who underwent chemoradiotherapy. The chain carries TRBV29-1 and TRBJ2-5, with 10 bases identical to TRBD2. The TCR was taken from a human donor with HPV-associated anogenital cancer. CDR3 loop: CSVSTSGFAAQYF. The CDR3 nucleotides are TGCAGCGTTTCGACTAGCGGGTTCGCGGCCCAGTACTTC.